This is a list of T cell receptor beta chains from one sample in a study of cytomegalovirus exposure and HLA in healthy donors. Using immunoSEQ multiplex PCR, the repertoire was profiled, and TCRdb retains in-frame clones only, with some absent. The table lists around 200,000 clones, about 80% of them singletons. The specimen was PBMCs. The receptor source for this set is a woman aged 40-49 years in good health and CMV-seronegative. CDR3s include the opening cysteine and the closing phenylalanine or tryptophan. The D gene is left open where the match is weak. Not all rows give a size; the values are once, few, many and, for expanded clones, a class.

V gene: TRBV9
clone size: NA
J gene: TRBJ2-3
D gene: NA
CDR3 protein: CASSVLDDNTQYF
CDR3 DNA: TGTGCCAGCAGCGTCCTCGACGACAATACGCAGTATTTT

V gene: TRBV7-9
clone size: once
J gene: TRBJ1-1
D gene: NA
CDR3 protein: CSSSFAGGGGEAFF
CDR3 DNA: TGTTCCAGCAGCTTCGCCGGGGGAGGGGGTGAAGCTTTCTTT

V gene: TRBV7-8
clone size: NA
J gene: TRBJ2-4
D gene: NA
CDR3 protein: CASSSNRDTKNIQYF
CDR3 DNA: TGTGCCAGCAGCTCAAACCGGGACACGAAAAACATTCAGTACTTC

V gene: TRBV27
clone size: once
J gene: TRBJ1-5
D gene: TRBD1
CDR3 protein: CASSWGQNQPQHF
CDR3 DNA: TGTGCCAGCAGTTGGGGACAGAATCAGCCCCAGCATTTT

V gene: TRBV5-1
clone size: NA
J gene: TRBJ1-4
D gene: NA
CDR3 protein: CASSPQSPGDHEKLFF
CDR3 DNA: TGCGCCAGCAGTCCTCAATCTCCAGGGGACCATGAAAAACTGTTTTTT

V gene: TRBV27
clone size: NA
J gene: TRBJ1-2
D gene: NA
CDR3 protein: CASSDYYGYTF
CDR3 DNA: TGTGCCAGCTCTGACTACTATGGCTACACCTTC

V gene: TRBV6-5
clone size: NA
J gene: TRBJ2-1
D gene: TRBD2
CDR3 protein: CASRTTGGPHNEQFF
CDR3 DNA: TGTGCCAGCAGGACCACGGGGGGGCCGCACAATGAGCAGTTCTTC

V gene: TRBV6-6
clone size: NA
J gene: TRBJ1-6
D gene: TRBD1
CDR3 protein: CASSRTGSLGNSPLHF
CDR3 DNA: TGTGCCAGCAGCCGGACAGGGAGCCTCGGTAATTCACCCCTCCACTTT

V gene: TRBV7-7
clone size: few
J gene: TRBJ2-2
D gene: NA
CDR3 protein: CASSPSGNTGELFF
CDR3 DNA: TGTGCTAGCAGCCCCAGCGGAAACACCGGGGAGCTGTTTTTT

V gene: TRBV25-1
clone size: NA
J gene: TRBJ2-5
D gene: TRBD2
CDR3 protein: CASSEPIRLGGQETQYF
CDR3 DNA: TGTGCCAGCAGTGAGCCCATCAGGCTCGGGGGGCAAGAGACCCAGTACTTC

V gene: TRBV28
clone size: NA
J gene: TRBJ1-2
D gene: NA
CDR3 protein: CASSVRQFFYGYTF
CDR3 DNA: TGTGCCAGCAGTGTCCGACAGTTCTTCTATGGCTACACCTTC

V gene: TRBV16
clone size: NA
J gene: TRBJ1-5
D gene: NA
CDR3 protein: CASSRSNGINQPQHF
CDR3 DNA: TGTGCCAGCAGCCGGAGCAATGGAATCAATCAGCCCCAGCATTTT

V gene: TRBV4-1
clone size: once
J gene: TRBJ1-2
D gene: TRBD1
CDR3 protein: CASSQTRTGGFEGYTF
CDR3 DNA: TGCGCCAGCAGCCAAACAAGGACAGGGGGCTTCGAAGGCTACACCTTC

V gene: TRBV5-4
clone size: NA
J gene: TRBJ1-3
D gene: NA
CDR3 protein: CASSAPGSGNTIYF
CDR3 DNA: TGTGCCAGCAGCGCCCCAGGCTCTGGAAACACCATATATTTT

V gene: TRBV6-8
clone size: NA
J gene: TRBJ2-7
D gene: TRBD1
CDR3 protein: CASLQGEGEQYF
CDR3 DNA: TGTGCCAGCTTACAGGGGGAAGGCGAGCAGTACTTC

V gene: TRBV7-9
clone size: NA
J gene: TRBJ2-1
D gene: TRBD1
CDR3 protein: CASSRTGGMYNEQFF
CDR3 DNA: TGTGCCAGCAGCCGTACAGGGGGTATGTACAATGAGCAGTTCTTC

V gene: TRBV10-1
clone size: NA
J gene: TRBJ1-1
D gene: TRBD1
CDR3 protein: CASTDGGTGGTEAFF
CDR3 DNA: TGCGCCAGCACCGACGGGGGGACAGGGGGTACTGAAGCTTTCTTT

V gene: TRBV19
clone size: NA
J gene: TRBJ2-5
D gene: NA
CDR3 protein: CASSPTVQETQYF
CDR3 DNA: TGTGCCAGTAGTCCGACAGTCCAAGAGACCCAGTACTTC

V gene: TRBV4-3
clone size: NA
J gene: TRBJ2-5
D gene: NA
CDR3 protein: CASSQTRAGETQYF
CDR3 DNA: TGCGCCAGCAGCCAAACTAGGGCCGGCGAGACCCAGTACTTC

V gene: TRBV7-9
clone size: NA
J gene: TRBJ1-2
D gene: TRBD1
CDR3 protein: CASSFGTGWEGYTF
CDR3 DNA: TGTGCCAGCAGCTTCGGGACAGGGTGGGAAGGTTACACCTTC

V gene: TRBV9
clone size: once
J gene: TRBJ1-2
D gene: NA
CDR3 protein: CASSVATANYGYTF
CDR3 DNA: TGTGCCAGCAGCGTAGCTACAGCTAACTATGGCTACACCTTC

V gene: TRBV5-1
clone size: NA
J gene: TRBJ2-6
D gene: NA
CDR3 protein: CASSLLVVSGANVLTF
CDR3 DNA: TGCGCCAGCAGCTTGTTAGTGGTTAGTGGGGCCAACGTCCTGACTTTC

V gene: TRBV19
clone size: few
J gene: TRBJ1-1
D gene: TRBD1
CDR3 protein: CASSKGQGAMNTEAFF
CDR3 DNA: TGTGCCAGTAGTAAAGGACAGGGGGCAATGAACACTGAAGCTTTCTTT